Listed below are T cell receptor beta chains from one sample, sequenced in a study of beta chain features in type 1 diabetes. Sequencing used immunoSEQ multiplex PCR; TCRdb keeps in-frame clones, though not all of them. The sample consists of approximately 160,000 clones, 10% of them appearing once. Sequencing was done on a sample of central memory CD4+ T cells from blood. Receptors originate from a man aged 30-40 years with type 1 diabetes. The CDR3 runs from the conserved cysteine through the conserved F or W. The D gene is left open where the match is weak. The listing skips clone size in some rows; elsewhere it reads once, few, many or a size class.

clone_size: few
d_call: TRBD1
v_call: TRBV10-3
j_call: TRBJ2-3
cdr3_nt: TGTGCCATCGGGGGACAGGGGGGGAACAGCACAGATACGCAGTATTTT
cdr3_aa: CAIGGQGGNSTDTQYF

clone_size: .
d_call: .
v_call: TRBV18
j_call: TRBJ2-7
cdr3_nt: TGTGCCAGCTCACGGGCTTACGAGCAGTACTTC
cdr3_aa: CASSRAYEQYF

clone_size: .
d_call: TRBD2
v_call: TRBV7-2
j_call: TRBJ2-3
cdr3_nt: TGTGCCAGCAGCTTAGTGCCAGCGGGAGGGCCGGGAGATACGCAGTATTTT
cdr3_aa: CASSLVPAGGPGDTQYF

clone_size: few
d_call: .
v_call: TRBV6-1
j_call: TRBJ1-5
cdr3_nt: TGTGCCAGCAGTGTCCAGAGGGCAGGCGATCAGCCCCAGCATTTT
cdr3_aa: CASSVQRAGDQPQHF

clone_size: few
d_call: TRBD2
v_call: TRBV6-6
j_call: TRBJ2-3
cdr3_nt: TGTGCCAGCAGCCTCAGCGGGATCACAGATACGCAGTATTTT
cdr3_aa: CASSLSGITDTQYF

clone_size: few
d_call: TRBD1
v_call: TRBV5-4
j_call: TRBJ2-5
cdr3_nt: TGTGCCAGCAGTAGGGACAGGGGGGAGACCCAGTACTTC
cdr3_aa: CASSRDRGETQYF

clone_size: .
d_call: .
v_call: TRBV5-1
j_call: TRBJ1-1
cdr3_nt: TGCGCCAGCAGCTTTCGGCCGCAGGATTCGAACACTGAAGCTTTCTTT
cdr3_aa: CASSFRPQDSNTEAFF

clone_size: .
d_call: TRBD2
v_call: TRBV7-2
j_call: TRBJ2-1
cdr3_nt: TGTGCCAGCAGCCTCAGGACTAGCGGGAGGGGGGGGTTCTTC
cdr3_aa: CASSLRTSGRGGFF

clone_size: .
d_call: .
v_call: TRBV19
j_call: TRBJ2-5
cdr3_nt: TGTGCCAGTAGTACCGACAGCTTAGGGGAGACCCAGTACTTC
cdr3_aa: CASSTDSLGETQYF

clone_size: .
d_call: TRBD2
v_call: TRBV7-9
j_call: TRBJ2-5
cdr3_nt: TGTGCCAGCAGCTCGGGTGCGGGAGGGACGGAGACCCAGTACTTC
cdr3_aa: CASSSGAGGTETQYF

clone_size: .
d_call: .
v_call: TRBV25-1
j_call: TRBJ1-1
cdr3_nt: TGTGCCAGCAGCGTGCGTGGGGGCAGAACTGAAGCTTTCTTT
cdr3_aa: CASSVRGGRTEAFF

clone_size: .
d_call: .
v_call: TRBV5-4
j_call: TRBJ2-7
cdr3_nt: TGTGCCAGCAGCCAATCACAGGAGTCCTACGAGCAGTACTTC
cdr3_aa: CASSQSQESYEQYF

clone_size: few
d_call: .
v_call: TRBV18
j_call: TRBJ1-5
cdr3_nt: TGTGCCAGCTCACCCGAGCGGGACGGTCGTCAGCCCCAGCATTTT
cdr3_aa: CASSPERDGRQPQHF

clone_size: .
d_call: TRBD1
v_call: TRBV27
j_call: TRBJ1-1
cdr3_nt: TGTGCCAGCAGTCGACCCGGGACAGAGAACACTGAAGCTTTCTTT
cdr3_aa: CASSRPGTENTEAFF

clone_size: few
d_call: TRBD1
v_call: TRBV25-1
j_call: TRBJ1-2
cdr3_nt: TGTGCCAGCAGTGAGGGACAGCGCTATGGCTACACCTTC
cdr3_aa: CASSEGQRYGYTF

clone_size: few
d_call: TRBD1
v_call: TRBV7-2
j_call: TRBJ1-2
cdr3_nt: TGTGCCAACCTCTGGACAGGGTTTAACTATGGCTACACCTTC
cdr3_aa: CANLWTGFNYGYTF

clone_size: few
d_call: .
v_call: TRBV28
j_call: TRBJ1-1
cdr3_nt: TGTGCCAGCAGTTCCCCAGACAAAGCTGAAGCTTTCTTT
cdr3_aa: CASSSPDKAEAFF

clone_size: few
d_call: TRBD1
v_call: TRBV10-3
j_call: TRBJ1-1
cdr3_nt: TGTGCCATCAGTGAGACCCCAGGGGGCAAGGCTTTCTTT
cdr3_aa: CAISETPGGKAFF

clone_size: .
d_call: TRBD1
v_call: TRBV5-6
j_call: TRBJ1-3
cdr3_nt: TGTGCCAGCAGCCGCGGACAGGGTGTCGGAAACACCATATATTTT
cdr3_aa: CASSRGQGVGNTIYF

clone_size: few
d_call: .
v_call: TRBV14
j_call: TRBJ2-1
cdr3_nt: TGTGCCAGCAGCCAACTAGGGGGTGAGCAGTTCTTC
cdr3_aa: CASSQLGGEQFF

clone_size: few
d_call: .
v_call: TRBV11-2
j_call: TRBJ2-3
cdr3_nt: TGTGCCAGCAGCTTAGCCCCGCCGCAGCTAGCGCATAGCACAGATACGCAGTATTTT
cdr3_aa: CASSLAPPQLAHSTDTQYF

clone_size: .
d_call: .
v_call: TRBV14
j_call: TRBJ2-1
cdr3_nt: TGTGCCAGCGGGAGAGGGTACAATGAGCAGTTCTTC
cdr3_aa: CASGRGYNEQFF

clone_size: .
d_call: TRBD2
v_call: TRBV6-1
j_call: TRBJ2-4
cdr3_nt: TGTGCCAGCAGTGAAGGACCGGGACTACAGTACTTC
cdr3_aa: CASSEGPGLQYF

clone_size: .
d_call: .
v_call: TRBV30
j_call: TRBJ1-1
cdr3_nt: TGTGCCTGGACCACAGGGTCACGGTCCACTGAAGCTTTCTTT
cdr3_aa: CAWTTGSRSTEAFF

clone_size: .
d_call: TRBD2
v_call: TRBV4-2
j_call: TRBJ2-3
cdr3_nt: TGTGCCAGCAGGGCGACTAGCGGGAGAACAGATACGCAGTATTTT
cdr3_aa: CASRATSGRTDTQYF

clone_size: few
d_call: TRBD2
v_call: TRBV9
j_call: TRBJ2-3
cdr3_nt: TGTGCCAGCAGCGCTAGCGGTTCTAGCACAGATACGCAGTATTTT
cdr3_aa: CASSASGSSTDTQYF

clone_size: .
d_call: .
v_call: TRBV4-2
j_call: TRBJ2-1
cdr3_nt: TGTGCCAGCAGCCAGGAACAGGGCTGGGGGATACGCAATGAGCAGTTCTTC
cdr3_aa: CASSQEQGWGIRNEQFF

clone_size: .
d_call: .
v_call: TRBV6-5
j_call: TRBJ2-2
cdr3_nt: TGTGCCAGCAGTTACCAGGGGACTACGGTGCCCGGGGAGCTGTTTTTT
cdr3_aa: CASSYQGTTVPGELFF

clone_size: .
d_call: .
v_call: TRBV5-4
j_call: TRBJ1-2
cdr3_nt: TGTGCCAGCAGCTTTCGGGGAGGGAACTATGGCTACACCTTC
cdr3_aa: CASSFRGGNYGYTF

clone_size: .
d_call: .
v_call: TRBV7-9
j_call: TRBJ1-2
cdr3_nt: TGTGCCAGCAGCTTGGGCCGGCGGGCGGATGGCTACACCTTC
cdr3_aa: CASSLGRRADGYTF

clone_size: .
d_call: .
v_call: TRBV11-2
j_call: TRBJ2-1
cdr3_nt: TGTGCCAGCAGCTTAGATGGACAGCCCTACAATGAGCAGTTCTTC
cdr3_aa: CASSLDGQPYNEQFF

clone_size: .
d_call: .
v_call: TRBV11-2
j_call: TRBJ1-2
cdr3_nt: TGTGCCAGCAGCTTATCCGACGGACTCTATGGCTACACCTTC
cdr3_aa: CASSLSDGLYGYTF

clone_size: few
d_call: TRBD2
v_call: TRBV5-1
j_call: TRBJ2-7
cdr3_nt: TGCGCCAGCAGCTTGACGGGAGGGAAGTACGAGCAGTACTTC
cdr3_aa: CASSLTGGKYEQYF

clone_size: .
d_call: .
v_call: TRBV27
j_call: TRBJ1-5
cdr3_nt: TGTGCCAGCAGTGGTTGGCGGGGCCAGCCCCAGCATTTT
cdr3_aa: CASSGWRGQPQHF

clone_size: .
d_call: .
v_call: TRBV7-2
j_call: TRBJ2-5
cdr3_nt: TGTGCCAGCAGCTTATCCCCCAAAGATTGGCCGTACTTC
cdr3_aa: CASSLSPKDWPYF

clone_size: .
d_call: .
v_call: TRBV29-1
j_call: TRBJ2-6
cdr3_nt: TGCAGCGTTAGGGGAGGTAAACCTGGCTCTGGGGCCAACGTCCTGACTTTC
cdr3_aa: CSVRGGKPGSGANVLTF

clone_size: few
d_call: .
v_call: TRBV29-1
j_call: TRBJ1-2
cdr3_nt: TGCAGCGTTGAAGCCCACCCCGGCTATGGCTACACCTTC
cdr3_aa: CSVEAHPGYGYTF

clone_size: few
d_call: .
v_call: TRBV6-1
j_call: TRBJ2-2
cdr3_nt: TGTGCCAGCAGTGAAGCTGATCGGGAAACCGGGGAGCTGTTTTTT
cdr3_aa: CASSEADRETGELFF

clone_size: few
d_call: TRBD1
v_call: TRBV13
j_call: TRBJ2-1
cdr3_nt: TGTGCCAGCAGCCAAGGGACAGCTAGGAATGAGCAGTTCTTC
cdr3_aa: CASSQGTARNEQFF

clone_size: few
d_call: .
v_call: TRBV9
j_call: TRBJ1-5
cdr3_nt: TGTGCCAGCAGGGGCCTGTATAGCAATCAGCCCCAGCATTTT
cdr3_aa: CASRGLYSNQPQHF

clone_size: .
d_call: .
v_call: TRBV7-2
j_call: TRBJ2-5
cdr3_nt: TGTGCCAGCAGCTTCGGTAGTGGAGAGACCCAGTACTTC
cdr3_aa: CASSFGSGETQYF

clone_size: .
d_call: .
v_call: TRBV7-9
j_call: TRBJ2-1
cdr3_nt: TGTGCCAGCAGCTTCAGGGGCAGCTCCTACAATGAGCAGTTCTTC
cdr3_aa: CASSFRGSSYNEQFF

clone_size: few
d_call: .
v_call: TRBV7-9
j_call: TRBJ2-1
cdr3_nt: TGTGCCAGCAGCTTAGTCGGCAATGAGCAGTTCTTC
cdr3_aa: CASSLVGNEQFF

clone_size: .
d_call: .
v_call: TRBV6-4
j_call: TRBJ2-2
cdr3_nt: TGTGCCAGCAGCCGGGACACGGGCGGGGAGCTGTTTTTT
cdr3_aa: CASSRDTGGELFF

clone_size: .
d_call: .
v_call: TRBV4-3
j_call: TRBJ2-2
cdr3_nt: TGCGCCAGCAGCCGTATGGAGGGCGTAGGGACCGGGGAGCTGTTTTTT
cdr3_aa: CASSRMEGVGTGELFF

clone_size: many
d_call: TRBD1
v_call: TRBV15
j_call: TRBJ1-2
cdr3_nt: TGTGCCACCAGCAGAGATCTGGCAGGGGGCGGATCGGGCTACACCTTC
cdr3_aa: CATSRDLAGGGSGYTF

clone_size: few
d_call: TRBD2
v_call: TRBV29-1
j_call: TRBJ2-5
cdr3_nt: TGCAGCGTCAACCTACTTGGGGGGGTGGTAGAGACCCAGTACTTC
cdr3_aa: CSVNLLGGVVETQYF